The rows below give T cell receptor beta chains drawn from one sample of a study of T cells in Graves' hyperthyroidism and ophthalmopathy. MiXCR was run by TCRdb on the multiplex PCR reads, yielding one entry per CDR3 protein. Found here are around 700,000 distinct CDR3 sequences, over 15% of them singletons; the top ten hold over 15%. Sequences were obtained from blood. The origin of the receptors is a woman aged 45-65 years with Graves' hyperthyroidism that later progressed to Graves' ophthalmopathy. CDR3s include the opening cysteine and the closing phenylalanine or tryptophan. D genes are given only for firm matches. Only some rows state a clone size, as once, few, many or a class for expanded clones.

D gene,V gene,J gene,clone size,CDR3 DNA,CDR3 protein
.,TRBV3-1,TRBJ1-2,many,TGTGCCAGCAGCCAAGAATTTCTTAGGGGCGACTATGGCTACACCTTC,CASSQEFLRGDYGYTF
.,TRBV6-1,TRBJ1-1,.,TGTGCCAGCAGTGAATCCGGGGGGGGGATACTGAACACTGAAGCTTTCTTT,CASSESGGGILNTEAFF
.,TRBV19,TRBJ1-2,.,TGTGCCAGTAGCAGTCCCTTCTCCGTATATGGCTACACCTTC,CASSSPFSVYGYTF
.,TRBV18,TRBJ1-3,.,TGTGCCAGCTCACCACAGGGTACTGGAAACACCATATATTTT,CASSPQGTGNTIYF
.,TRBV6-1,TRBJ1-1,many,TGTGCCAGCAGCCCCTTACTTCATATGAACACTGAAGCTTTCTTT,CASSPLLHMNTEAFF
.,TRBV6-1,TRBJ2-3,.,TGTGCCAGCATCAAGGACGGTACTAGCACAGATACGCAGTATTTT,CASIKDGTSTDTQYF
TRBD1,TRBV9,TRBJ2-7,.,TGTGCCAGCAGCGTTGGACAGGGAATGTACGAGCAGTACTTC,CASSVGQGMYEQYF
TRBD1,TRBV18,TRBJ1-2,.,TGTGCCAGCTCACCAAGCGCGGGCAGGGGGCACGGCTACACCTTC,CASSPSAGRGHGYTF
.,TRBV12-3/TRBV12-4,TRBJ1-1,.,TGTGCCAGCAGTTTATCCAGGGGTGCAGAAGCTTTCTTT,CASSLSRGAEAFF
TRBD1,TRBV30,TRBJ2-1,.,TGTGCCAGTAGTGGGTCCGAGACAGGGATGTACAATGAGCAGTTCTTC,CASSGSETGMYNEQFF
TRBD1,TRBV7-8,TRBJ2-3,many,TGTGCCAGCAGCTCACAAGGACAGGTGCTAGATACGCAGTATTTT,CASSSQGQVLDTQYF
TRBD2,TRBV13,TRBJ2-5,few,TGTGCCAGCAGCCCCCCGGGGGGTAGGAAGACCCAGTACTTC,CASSPPGGRKTQYF
TRBD1,TRBV7-6,TRBJ1-6,.,TGTGCCAGCAGTAATAGCAGGGGGGGGATATCTCCCCTCCACTTT,CASSNSRGGISPLHF
.,TRBV5-1,TRBJ2-3,many,TGCGCCAGCAGCTTCGCGAGACCTCGGATAGATACGCAGTATTTT,CASSFARPRIDTQYF
.,TRBV6-1,TRBJ1-5,few,TGTGCCAGCAGTTTGGAATGGGGCAATCAGCCCCAGCATTTT,CASSLEWGNQPQHF
TRBD1,TRBV7-9,TRBJ2-7,many,TGTGCCAGCAGCACCCAACAGGGGATGGGCTACGAGCAGTACTTC,CASSTQQGMGYEQYF
TRBD1,TRBV20-1,TRBJ1-1,few,TGCAGTGCTCAGACAGGGGACACTGAAGCTTTCTTT,CSAQTGDTEAFF
.,TRBV12-3/TRBV12-4,TRBJ1-4,many,TGTGCCAGCAGTCCCGAAGGGAGGGCATGGGAAAAACTGTTTTTT,CASSPEGRAWEKLFF
TRBD1,TRBV7-3,TRBJ1-2,many,TGTGCCAGCAGCTCTCCCCGGGACAGCGGGAACTATGGCTACACCTTC,CASSSPRDSGNYGYTF
.,TRBV16,TRBJ2-7,many,TGTGCCAGCAGCCAATTCCTCGACAGCTACGAGCAGTACTTC,CASSQFLDSYEQYF
.,TRBV12-3/TRBV12-4,TRBJ1-1,few,TGTGCCAGCAAACGGCAAACCCACACTGAAGCTTTCTTT,CASKRQTHTEAFF
TRBD2,TRBV15,TRBJ2-3,few,TGTGCCACCAGCAGACTAGCGGGGGTTCGCACAGATACGCAGTATTTT,CATSRLAGVRTDTQYF
TRBD1,TRBV7-8,TRBJ1-5,few,TGTGCCAGCAGCTCTTCGGACAGGTATCAGCCCCAGCATTTT,CASSSSDRYQPQHF
.,TRBV12-3/TRBV12-4,TRBJ1-2,.,TGTGCCAGCAGCCCCAGGGGACCCTGGGGAGGCTACACCTTC,CASSPRGPWGGYTF
TRBD2,TRBV6-2/TRBV6-3,TRBJ2-5,once,TGTGCCAGCTGTTACTCGAGGGCGGGGGGGGGAGAGACCCAGTACTTC,CASCYSRAGGGETQYF
.,TRBV29-1,TRBJ2-7,few,TGCAGCGTGGCGAGGACGGACGCCTACGAGCAGTACTTC,CSVARTDAYEQYF
TRBD1,TRBV2,TRBJ1-1,many,TGTGCCAGCACCTTAGACAGGGGTGAACCTTTCTTT,CASTLDRGEPFF
.,TRBV20-1,TRBJ2-3,.,TGCAGTGCCGCCGGGAGTATGGGGGGCACAGATACGCAGTATTTT,CSAAGSMGGTDTQYF
.,TRBV5-1,TRBJ2-2,few,TGCGCCAGCAGTGACACCGGGACGTCAACCGGGGAGCTGTTTTTT,CASSDTGTSTGELFF
.,TRBV7-2,TRBJ2-1,many,TGTGCCAGCAGCCCCGGGCAGGCCTCCTACAATGAGCAGTTCTTC,CASSPGQASYNEQFF
.,TRBV11-2,TRBJ1-6,once,TGTGCCAGCAGCTTAGAAAACGGCTTCGATTCACCCCTCCACTTT,CASSLENGFDSPLHF
.,TRBV10-3,TRBJ2-5,few,TGTGCCATCAGCGATCTCGGGCTAGCCGGCGAGACCCAGTACTTC,CAISDLGLAGETQYF
.,TRBV18,TRBJ1-1,many,TGTGCCAGCTCGCGGCCGACAGACAGTGAAGCTTTCTTT,CASSRPTDSEAFF
TRBD1,TRBV19,TRBJ2-1,many,TGTGCCAGTAGTAGCGGGACAGGGGGCTTGTGGTCCTACAATGAGCAGTTCTTC,CASSSGTGGLWSYNEQFF
.,TRBV27,TRBJ1-1,many,TGTGCCAGCAGTTCCGTCGACCGGGCCACTGAAGCTTTCTTT,CASSSVDRATEAFF
TRBD1,TRBV6-1,TRBJ1-5,many,TGTGCCAGCACCCGAGGGACAGCAAGCAATCAGCCCCAGCATTTT,CASTRGTASNQPQHF
.,TRBV12-3/TRBV12-4,TRBJ1-3,.,TGTGCCAGCAGTTACCCCGGTGTTCATGGAAACACCATATATTTT,CASSYPGVHGNTIYF
.,TRBV19,TRBJ1-1,few,TGTGCCAGTAGTATAGGTTCCCCGACTGGAAGTGAAGCTTTCTTT,CASSIGSPTGSEAFF
.,TRBV10-2,TRBJ1-5,.,TGCGCCAGCAGAGAAATCCCGGGACCCAATCAGCCCCAGCATTTT,CASREIPGPNQPQHF
.,TRBV29-1,TRBJ1-2,few,TGCAGCGTTGTGTTGGGGAATCGGGGGAATAACTATGGCTACACCTTC,CSVVLGNRGNNYGYTF
.,TRBV9,TRBJ2-7,.,TGTGCCAGCAGCCCCTCCCCCCGGGGGTTCCTTGGGGAGCAGTACTTC,CASSPSPRGFLGEQYF
.,TRBV19,TRBJ2-2,few,TGTGCCAGTTCAAGGCTGGACCGCGCGAACACCGGGGAGCTGTTTTTT,CASSRLDRANTGELFF
.,TRBV3-1,TRBJ1-2,few,TGTGCCAGCAGCCTGACATCGGGGGCTGACTATGGCTACACCTTC,CASSLTSGADYGYTF
TRBD2,TRBV9,TRBJ2-7,few,TGTGCCAGCAGCGTAGGCACTAGCGGGGGTATCTACGAGCAGTACTTC,CASSVGTSGGIYEQYF
.,TRBV3-1,TRBJ2-5,many,TGTGCCAGCAGCCAAGAGAGATGGAACCGACACCAAGAGACCCAGTACTTC,CASSQERWNRHQETQYF
TRBD1,TRBV20-1,TRBJ1-5,few,TGCAGTGCTCCCGGACAGGGGAATCAGCCCCAGCATTTT,CSAPGQGNQPQHF
.,TRBV3-1,TRBJ1-1,many,TGTGCCAGCAGCCAAGAACGGGGGGCCACTGAAGCTTTCTTT,CASSQERGATEAFF
.,TRBV11-2,TRBJ2-7,many,TGTGCCAGCAGCTTAGACAGGGCCCACTCCTACGAGCAGTACTTC,CASSLDRAHSYEQYF
.,TRBV9,TRBJ1-1,few,TGTGCCAGCAGCGTCAGGGACGGCCCGAACACTGAAGCTTTCTTT,CASSVRDGPNTEAFF
.,TRBV5-1,TRBJ2-1,many,TGCGCCAGCAGCAGAACGACAGCAAACTTCTACAATGAGCAGTTCTTC,CASSRTTANFYNEQFF
TRBD1,TRBV13,TRBJ1-1,many,TGTGCCAGCAGCCCCCGGACAGGTCGGACTGAAGCTTTCTTT,CASSPRTGRTEAFF
TRBD1,TRBV6-1,TRBJ1-1,.,TGTGCCAGCAGTGAACCGAGGCTTGGACAGGAGAACACTGAAGCTTTCTTT,CASSEPRLGQENTEAFF